The present entry profiles one T cell receptor (beta chain) with its context. The data were taken from a study of blood T cell repertoires in COVID-19. Study context: From T cells, B-cell-depleted T cells, or PBMCs came the material, which was cDNA or gDNA.

Measured with immunoSEQ multiplex PCR; TCRdb has only the in-frame clones, and not every one. The table has 230,000 or so clones, roughly 82% seen once. Losses at the gene ends were 8 bases for V and 2 bases for J; bases not matched to a gene: 8. Germline lookup yields CDR1 MNHNY and CDR2 SVGAGI (reference sequence). The CDR3 is made up of 15 amino acids. The chain links TRBV6-6 to TRBJ2-7, with TRBD2 matching 11 bases. The sample was peripheral blood. The receptor comes from a woman between 40 and 50 years old who had recovered from COVID-19. Written as DNA, the CDR3 is TGTGCCAGCGGACCGGGTAGCGGGGGGGCCTACGAGCAGTACTTC. Translation: CASGPGSGGAYEQYF.